These 27 T cell receptor beta chains were all obtained from the same sample, sequenced in a study of OX40 agonist ivuxolimab in advanced cancers. Sequencing used immunoSEQ multiplex PCR; TCRdb keeps in-frame clones, though not all of them. This table has about 45,000 clones, around nine tenths appearing once. Sequenced here: CD4+ or CD8+ T cells sorted from blood, sampled in a trial of the OX40 agonist ivuxolimab. These receptors all come from an adult with an advanced solid tumor such as melanoma, head and neck, liver or kidney cancer.

The chain combines TRBV30 with TRBJ2-1; no firm D call. CDR3 length equals 14 residues. In germline, CDR1 is GTSNPN, CDR2 SVGIG (reference sequence). Trimming took off 4 bases at V and 0 bases at J, with 10 bases between the two ends. The CDR3 loop is CAWKASSSYNEQFF. The CDR3 coding sequence is TGTGCCTGGAAGGCTTCGAGCTCCTACAATGAGCAGTTCTTC. The whole variable domain, remainder taken from reference TRBV30 and TRBJ2-1, is SQTIHQWPATLVQPVGSPLSLECTVEGTSNPNLYWYRQAAGRGLQLLFYSVGIGQISSEVPQNLSASRPQDRQFILSSKKLLLSDSGFYLCAWKASSSYNEQFFGPGTRLTVL.

The chain links TRBV6-5 to TRBJ2-7; D is perhaps TRBD1 (6 bases). V shed 6 bases and J shed 2 bases, with 17 bases lying between them. The CDR3 loop spans 15 amino acids. Germline CDR1 is MNHEY and CDR2 is SVGAGI. The CDR3 sequence is CASRSPGHQTYEQYF. CDR3 nucleotides: TGTGCCAGCAGGTCCCCGGGACACCAAACCTACGAGCAGTACTTC.

The gene calls are TRBV4-3 and TRBJ1-3; D unresolved. The CDR3 is made up of 16 amino acids. Trimming took off 0 bases at V and 2 bases at J, with 11 bases between the two ends. Per the germline V gene, CDR1 is LGHNA and CDR2 is YSLEER. CDR3 sequence reads: CASSQDVIIPGNTIYF. The CDR3 region has the DNA TGCGCCAGCAGCCAAGATGTGATAATCCCTGGAAACACCATATATTTT.

The chain has TRBV15 and TRBJ2-1; possibly TRBD2 for D (7 bases). The V and J ends lost 6 bases and 6 bases respectively, with 15 bases between them. CDR3 length: 14 amino acids. Per the germline V gene, CDR1 is LNHNV and CDR2 is YYDKDF (reference sequence). CDR3 nucleotides: TGTGCCACCAGGGGGCAGGGGACTATCAATGAGCAGTTCTTC. This sequence encodes CATRGQGTINEQFF.

The V gene is TRBV27, the J gene TRBJ2-1; perhaps TRBD2 as D (5 bases). CDR3 length: 14 amino acids. Germline CDR1 is MNHEY and CDR2 is SMNVEV (reference sequence). The ends were cut back, 4 bases at V and 2 bases at J, with 9 bases in the middle. The CDR3 DNA is TGTGCCAGCAGTTGGGAGTATGCCTACAATGAGCAGTTCTTC. It specifies CASSWEYAYNEQFF.

The chain links TRBV5-1 to TRBJ2-3, with 8 bases that match TRBD2. The CDR3 covers 15 residues. The germline V gene has CDR1 SGHRS and CDR2 YFSETQ. Germline trimming cut 5 bases from V and 5 bases from J; bases unmatched to any gene: 10. The CDR3 reads CASSRVPAGEDTQYF. CDR3 DNA sequence: TGCGCCAGCAGTCGGGTTCCAGCGGGAGAAGATACGCAGTATTTT.

This chain joins TRBV7-2 and TRBJ2-1; 10 bases are a match to TRBD1. CDR1 SGHTA and CDR2 FQGNSA come from the germline V gene. The CDR3 is made up of 17 amino acids. The V segment lost 5 bases and the J segment 4 bases; nucleotides outside the gene matches: 11. The CDR3: CASSPQPRDRGYNEQFF. The CDR3 nucleotides are TGTGCCAGCAGCCCTCAACCCCGGGACAGGGGATACAATGAGCAGTTCTTC.

This clone was seen a handful of times. The V and J genes are TRBV7-3 and TRBJ2-5; perhaps D is TRBD1 or TRBD2 (6 bases each). CDR3 length: 17 amino acids. Germline assignment: CDR1 SGHTA and CDR2 FQGTGA. Trimming took off 2 bases at V and 5 bases at J, with 21 bases between the two ends. This chain's CDR3 is CASSLASGRRGVETQYF. CDR3 DNA: TGTGCCAGCAGCTTAGCTTCCGGCCGAAGGGGGGTGGAGACCCAGTACTTC. The whole variable domain, remainder taken from reference TRBV7-3 and TRBJ2-5, is GAGVSQTPSNKVTEKGKYVELRCDPISGHTALYWYRQSLGQGPEFLIYFQGTGAADDSGLPNDRFFAVRPEGSVSTLKIQRTERGDSAVYLCASSLASGRRGVETQYFGPGTRLLVL.

The chain employs TRBV19 and TRBJ1-5, with 7 nucleotides matching TRBD1. V lost 3 bases and J lost 11; bases outside the gene matches: 10. Germline assignment: CDR1 LNHDA and CDR2 SQIVND (reference sequence). The CDR3 runs to 14 residues. The CDR3 region is CASSIGDSLGTQHF. The DNA of the CDR3 is TGTGCCAGTAGTATCGGGGACAGCCTAGGAACCCAGCATTTT. The full variable domain, completed using reference TRBV19 and TRBJ1-5, is DGGITQSPKYLFRKEGQNVTLSCEQNLNHDAMYWYRQDPGQGLRLIYYSQIVNDFQKGDIAEGYSVSREKKESFPLTVTSAQKNPTAFYLCASSIGDSLGTQHFGDGTRLSIL.

The count of this clone is one. This chain connects TRBV5-4 to TRBJ1-2; D not resolved. The CDR3 has 13 residues. Germline CDR1 is SGHNT and CDR2 is YYREEE (reference sequence). The ends were cut back, 1 base at V and 4 bases at J, with 8 bases in the middle. The CDR3 bases are TGTGCCAGCAGCTTGCAAGATTTCTATGGCTACACCTTC. Translation: CASSLQDFYGYTF. Filled out from reference TRBV5-4 and TRBJ1-2, the complete variable domain reads ETGVTQSPTHLIKTRGQQVTLRCSSQSGHNTVSWYQQALGQGPQFIFQYYREEENGRGNFPPRFSGLQFPNYSSELNVNALELDDSALYLCASSLQDFYGYTFGSGTRLTVV.

The chain is built from TRBV18 and TRBJ1-1; 7 bases fit TRBD1. V was clipped by 0 bases and J by 0 bases; unmatched bases: 1. The CDR3 covers 15 residues. The germline gives CDR1 KGHSH, CDR2 LQKENI. CDR3 nucleotide sequence: TGTGCCAGCTCACCACCCGACAGGGTGAACACTGAAGCTTTCTTT. This gives the protein CASSPPDRVNTEAFF.

This clone came up once. V usage is TRBV18 and J usage is TRBJ2-7; 9 positions agree with TRBD2. This CDR3 spans 13 amino acids. Trimming removed 8 bases from V and 3 bases from J; junction bases left unmatched: 5. The V gene's germline CDR1 is KGHSH and CDR2 LQKENI. The CDR3 region is CASTTSGNYEQYF. CDR3 nucleotide sequence: TGTGCCAGCACGACTAGCGGAAACTACGAGCAGTACTTC. Supplemented by reference TRBV18 and TRBJ2-7, the full variable domain reads NAGVMQNPRHLVRRRGQEARLRCSPMKGHSHVYWYRQLPEEGLKFMVYLQKENIIDESGMPKERFSAEFPKEGPSILRIQQVVRGDSAAYFCASTTSGNYEQYFGPGTRLTVT.

This clone showed up just once. The chain couples TRBV6-6 to TRBJ2-2; TRBD2 agrees at 9 bases. CDR1 is MNHNY, CDR2 SVGAGI, per germline (reference sequence). V was clipped by 1 base and J by 12 bases; unmatched bases: 6. The CDR3 sequence is 14 residues long. The chain's CDR3 is CASSYFLAGGKLFF. The CDR3, as DNA: TGTGCCAGCAGTTACTTCCTTGCGGGAGGGAAGCTGTTTTTT.

V usage is TRBV6-7 and J usage is TRBJ1-2, with a weak D call TRBD1 (6 bases). TRBV6-7 has ORF status, its function being uncertain. There are 16 residues in the CDR3. Deletions cut 5 bases from V and 5 bases from J, with 21 bases between. The CDR3 DNA sequence: TGTGCCAGCAGTCCCAACGGGGGCCCCTTTCCTTATGGCTACACCTTC. Its protein product is CASSPNGGPFPYGYTF.

CDR3 residues: CATKTGGRETQYF. The CDR3 DNA reads as TGCGCCACCAAAACAGGGGGCAGAGAGACCCAGTACTTC. V is TRBV5-1 and J is TRBJ2-5; 9 nucleotides align to TRBD1. Looked up from germline, CDR1 is SGHRS and CDR2 is YFSETQ. This CDR3 has 13 residues. Germline trimming cut 9 bases from V and 4 bases from J; bases unmatched to any gene: 7.

The rearrangement links TRBV19 to TRBJ2-7; maybe TRBD2 (5 bases). The CDR3 length is 13 residues. The germline V gene has CDR1 LNHDA and CDR2 SQIVND (reference sequence). V was trimmed by 1 base and J by 5 bases, leaving 9 bases between them. The CDR3: CASSIARGDEQYF. The DNA for the CDR3 is TGTGCCAGTAGTATAGCCCGGGGTGACGAGCAGTACTTC.

V is TRBV23-1 and J is TRBJ2-6, with 14 positions matching TRBD2. TRBV23-1 is filed as an ORF, its function uncertain. V shed 7 bases and J 3 bases; nucleotides not matched to a gene: 8. There are 18 residues in the CDR3. This chain's CDR3 is CASKTSGRACSGANVLTF. As DNA, the CDR3 is TGCGCCAGCAAGACTAGCGGGAGGGCCTGTAGTGGGGCCAACGTCCTGACTTTC.

CDR3 DNA sequence: TGTGCCAGCAGCCAAGAAGAAGGGTTTAGCGGGAGTAGCACAGATACGCAGTATTTT. It codes for CASSQEEGFSGSSTDTQYF. This chain connects TRBV14 to TRBJ2-3, with 9 nucleotides matching TRBD2. CDR3 length: 19 amino acids. Germline V gene sequence: CDR1 SGHDN, CDR2 FVKESK. J lost 0 bases, V lost 0 bases, and 10 bases had no gene match.

V is TRBV5-1 and J is TRBJ2-1; D is perhaps TRBD1 or TRBD2 (5 bases each). This CDR3 contains 15 residues. V lost 4 bases to trimming and J lost 7 bases, with 18 bases between them. CDR1 is SGHRS and CDR2 is YFSETQ in the germline V gene. The CDR3: CASSGGSGPLNEQFF. The DNA of the CDR3 is TGCGCCAGCAGCGGGGGATCAGGCCCCCTTAATGAGCAGTTCTTC.

This sequence joins TRBV5-4 and TRBJ2-7, with 7 nucleotides matching TRBD1. Germline V gives CDR1 SGHNT, CDR2 YYREEE (reference sequence). The CDR3 is 14 residues long. J gave up 5 bases and V 4 bases, and 9 bases lay outside the gene matches. DNA of the CDR3: TGTGCCAGCAGCAAAACAGGGGTGGGCCACGAGCAGTACTTC. It specifies CASSKTGVGHEQYF.

The rearrangement links TRBV28 to TRBJ1-4, with D tentatively TRBD1 (6 bases). Germline V gives CDR1 MDHEN, CDR2 SYDVKM. The length of the CDR3 is 15 residues. V shed 5 bases and J shed 0 bases, with 10 bases lying between them. CDR3: CASSVRGATNEKLFF. The CDR3 region has the DNA TGTGCCAGCAGTGTCAGGGGTGCAACTAATGAAAAACTGTTTTTT.

Here the CDR3 DNA reads TGCAGCGCCCCCGGGACACTCCGGGAGACCCAGTACTTC. Its protein product is CSAPGTLRETQYF. J is TRBJ2-5 and V is TRBV29-1; tentative D call: TRBD1 (6 bases). The CDR3 consists of 13 residues. The germline CDR1 and CDR2 sequences are SQVTM and ANQGSEA. V was shortened by 7 bases and J by 5 bases, with 17 bases between the two germline ends.

The V gene is TRBV7-9, the J gene TRBJ2-3, with 8 nucleotides matching TRBD1. V lost 4 bases to trimming and J lost 0 bases; unmatched junction nucleotides: 0. Germline V gene sequence: CDR1 SEHNR, CDR2 FQNEAQ (reference sequence). The CDR3 covers 14 residues. CDR3 amino acids: CASSWTGSTDTQYF. The CDR3 region has the DNA TGTGCCAGCAGCTGGACAGGGAGCACAGATACGCAGTATTTT.

J is TRBJ1-2 and V is TRBV14; tentative D call: TRBD1 (6 bases). There are 17 residues in the CDR3. Trimming removed 0 bases at V and 6 bases at J, with 20 bases between. CDR1 SGHDN and CDR2 FVKESK come from the germline V gene. CDR3 sequence (DNA): TGTGCCAGCAGCCAAGAAGGGCATTTGCACAGGGTCAATGGCTACACCTTC. This gives the protein CASSQEGHLHRVNGYTF. Together with reference TRBV14 and TRBJ1-2, the CDR3 gives the full variable domain: EAGVTQFPSHSVIEKGQTVTLRCDPISGHDNLYWYRRVMGKEIKFLLHFVKESKQDESGMPNNRFLAERTGGTYSTLKVQPAELEDSGVYFCASSQEGHLHRVNGYTFGSGTRLTVV.

The chain couples TRBV7-2 to TRBJ2-3; 7 positions match TRBD1. V dropped 4 bases and J dropped 4; count of bases not matched to a gene: 5. Germline V lookup: CDR1 SGHTA, CDR2 FQGNSA. This CDR3 comprises 14 residues. The CDR3 DNA follows: TGTGCCAGCAGCTACCTTACAGGGGCAGATACGCAGTATTTT. This translates into CASSYLTGADTQYF. Full variable domain (rest looked up from reference TRBV7-2 and TRBJ2-3): GAGVSQSPSNKVTEKGKDVELRCDPISGHTALYWYRQSLGQGLEFLIYFQGNSAPDKSGLPSDRFSAERTGGSVSTLTIQRTQQEDSAVYLCASSYLTGADTQYFGPGTRLTVL.

The chain links TRBV5-1 to TRBJ2-3, with 11 bases fitting TRBD2. Germline V gene data show CDR1 as SGHRS and CDR2 as YFSETQ. V shed 5 bases, J shed 4 bases, and the junction held 15 bases outside the gene matches. The CDR3 runs to 18 residues. The CDR3 reads CASSPGLAVLRGADTQYF. The CDR3 DNA reads as TGCGCCAGCAGTCCGGGACTAGCGGTTTTAAGGGGGGCAGATACGCAGTATTTT.

This chain connects TRBV6-5 to TRBJ2-7; D not resolved. The CDR3 length is 11 residues. Trimming removed 4 bases from V and 5 bases from J, with 6 bases in between. Looked up from germline, CDR1 is MNHEY and CDR2 is SVGAGI. CDR3 DNA sequence: TGTGCCAGCAGTTGGGTCCACGAGCAGTACTTC. Translation: CASSWVHEQYF.